This TCR beta chain emerged from a study of molecular identifiers for immune sequencing clone quantification. General observations from the study: Over 98% of effector molecules, yet under 1% of naive-cell molecules, were held by clones above 20 RNA copies.

Concerning this clonotype itself: Its matching antigen is unknown.

Each CDR3 protein is one row after TCRdb ran MiXCR on the PCR reads. The data contain some 88,000 distinct CDR3 sequences, roughly 23% of them singletons. Germline V gene lookup returns CDR1 SGHRS and CDR2 YFSETQ. V was clipped by 2 bases and J by 6 bases; unmatched bases: 4. The CDR3 totals 13 residues. The chain links TRBV5-1 to TRBJ2-7, with 8 bases lining up with TRBD1. Sequences were obtained from naive CD8+ T cells from blood, with Jurkat cell RNA spiked in. This sample's subset: FACS-sorted CD8+CD4-CCR7+CD45RA+ naive T cells. The receptor was derived from a human donor in good health. Some libraries in this study had Jurkat cell RNA spiked in. The CDR3: CASSFTGGGEQYF. CDR3 bases: TGCGCCAGCAGCTTTACAGGGGGAGGCGAGCAGTACTTC.